This T cell receptor beta chain comes out of a study of blood T cell repertoires in COVID-19. Recovery meant two consecutive negative NP/OP PCR tests, professional clearance, or resolved symptoms. Libraries were prepared by immunoSEQ multiplex PCR; TCRdb keeps only in-frame clonotypes and omits some of them. The sample has around 250,000 clones, 84% seen once. CDR1 LNHDA and CDR2 SQIVND come from the germline V gene (reference sequence). The CDR3 extends over 14 amino acids. V was pared by 8 bases and J by 2 bases, with 15 bases between. The chain has TRBV19 and TRBJ1-1; tentatively, D is TRBD1 (6 bases). Specimen: PBMCs or T cells enriched from blood (not recorded which). This receptor was obtained from a man in his fifties or sixties who had recovered from COVID-19. For the CDR3, the DNA is TGTGCCAGTTGCCCAGGGGCCTTTAACACTGAAGCTTTCTTT. It encodes CASCPGAFNTEAFF.